This T cell receptor beta chain appears in the sequencing data of a study of human T cells and chemical hapten exposure. Many counts were recorded for this clonotype. What it binds is unknown. As the library was built, unique molecular identifiers were attached to individual cDNA molecules. TCRdb ran MiXCR on the RACE reads and lists one entry per CDR3 protein. Found here are 60,000 to 70,000 distinct CDR3 sequences, roughly 9.8% of them singletons; the top ten hold 4% to 6%. Study-level results: The donor cohort had alopecia, so its immune response may not match that of healthy people.

Time point specified: pre-sensitization, week 0. Treatment indicated: therapeutic diphenylcyclopropenone sensitization with weekly scalp DPC. Here the sequenced sample was whole blood, taken in connection with sensitization to the hapten diphenylcyclopropenone (DPC). This TCR was recovered from a woman aged 45-65 years with alopecia areata. Some clones in this sample may be carry-over from other donors' samples.

CDR3 nucleotides: TGCAGCGTGGACGCCCAGGGAACCTACGAGCAGTACTTC. It yields the protein CSVDAQGTYEQYF. The V call is TRBV29-1, the J call TRBJ2-7; tentative D call: TRBD1 (5 bases). Germline CDR1 reads SQVTM; CDR2 reads ANQGSEA. Trimming removed 6 bases at V and 2 bases at J, with 14 bases between. The CDR3 covers 13 residues.